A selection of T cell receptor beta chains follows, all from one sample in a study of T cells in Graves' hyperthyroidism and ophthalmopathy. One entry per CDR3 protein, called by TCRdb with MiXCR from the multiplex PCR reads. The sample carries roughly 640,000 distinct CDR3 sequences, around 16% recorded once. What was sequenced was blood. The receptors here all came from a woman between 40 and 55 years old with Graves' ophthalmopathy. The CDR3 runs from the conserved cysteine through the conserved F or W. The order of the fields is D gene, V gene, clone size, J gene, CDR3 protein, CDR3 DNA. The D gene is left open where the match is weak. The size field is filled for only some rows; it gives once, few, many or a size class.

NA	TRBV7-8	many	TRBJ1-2	CASSFITGGSYGYTF	TGTGCCAGCAGCTTTATCACAGGCGGAAGCTATGGCTACACCTTC
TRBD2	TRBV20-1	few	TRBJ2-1	CSARPPGGYNEQFF	TGCAGTGCTAGACCACCGGGGGGATACAATGAGCAGTTCTTC
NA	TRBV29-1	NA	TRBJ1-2	CTVEDQRIGGYTF	TGCACCGTTGAAGATCAGCGAATAGGAGGCTACACCTTC
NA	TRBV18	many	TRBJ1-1	CASSTGYATEAFF	TGTGCCAGCTCCACAGGGTACGCAACTGAAGCTTTCTTT
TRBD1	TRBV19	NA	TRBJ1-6	CASSPQGQGRNSPLHF	TGTGCCAGTAGTCCTCAGGGACAGGGGCGCAATTCACCCCTCCACTTT
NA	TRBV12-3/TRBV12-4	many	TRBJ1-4	CASSLGQNNEKLFF	TGTGCCAGCAGTCTAGGACAGAATAATGAAAAACTGTTTTTT
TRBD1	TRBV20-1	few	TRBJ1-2	CSARGVPDRTRNYGYTF	TGCAGTGCTAGAGGGGTCCCGGACAGGACACGTAACTATGGCTACACCTTC
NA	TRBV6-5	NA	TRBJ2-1	CASSYSQTSSSYNEQFF	TGTGCCAGCAGTTACTCCCAGACGTCGAGCTCCTACAATGAGCAGTTCTTC
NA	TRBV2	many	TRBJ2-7	CASSEWGEEDEQYF	TGTGCCAGCAGTGAATGGGGAGAAGAGGACGAGCAGTACTTC
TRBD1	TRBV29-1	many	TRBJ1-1	CSVLNRGQDEAFF	TGCAGCGTCCTAAACCGGGGACAGGATGAAGCTTTCTTT
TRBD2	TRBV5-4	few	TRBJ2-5	CASSLEASGGASGETQYF	TGTGCCAGCAGCTTGGAAGCTAGCGGGGGGGCTAGTGGCGAGACCCAGTACTTC
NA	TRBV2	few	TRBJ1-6	CASSALGGPLHF	TGTGCCAGCAGTGCCCTCGGGGGGCCCCTCCACTTT
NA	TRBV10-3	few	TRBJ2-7	CAISEGVSYEQYF	TGTGCCATCAGTGAGGGGGTCTCCTACGAGCAGTACTTC
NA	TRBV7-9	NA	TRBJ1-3	CASSSSSSGNTIYF	TGTGCCAGCAGCTCGTCTAGCTCTGGAAACACCATATATTTT
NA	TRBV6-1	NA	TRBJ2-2	CASRSGNTGELFF	TGTGCCAGCAGGAGTGGGAACACCGGGGAGCTGTTTTTT
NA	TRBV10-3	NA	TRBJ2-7	CASSLAHTSYEQYF	TGTGCCAGCAGCCTAGCCCACACGTCCTACGAGCAGTACTTC
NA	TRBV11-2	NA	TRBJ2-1	CASSLDTDSREQFF	TGTGCCAGCAGCTTAGATACGGACAGCCGAGAGCAGTTCTTC
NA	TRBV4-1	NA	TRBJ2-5	CASSQDWGGLGQQETQYF	TGCGCCAGCAGCCAAGATTGGGGGGGGCTAGGACAGCAAGAGACCCAGTACTTC
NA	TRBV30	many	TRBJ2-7	CAWVSDGYEQYF	TGTGCCTGGGTTTCGGACGGATACGAGCAGTACTTC
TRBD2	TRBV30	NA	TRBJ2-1	CAWSPQRGGYEQFF	TGTGCCTGGAGTCCCCAGCGGGGGGGTTATGAGCAGTTCTTC
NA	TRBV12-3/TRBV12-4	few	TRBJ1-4	CASSLGQTAGKLFF	TGTGCCAGCAGTTTAGGACAGACCGCCGGTAAACTGTTTTTT
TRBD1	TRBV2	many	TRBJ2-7	CASSEVGTAYEQYF	TGTGCCAGCAGTGAAGTGGGGACAGCCTACGAGCAGTACTTC
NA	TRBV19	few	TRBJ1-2	CASKGSGIYGYTF	TGTGCCAGTAAAGGGTCAGGGATCTATGGCTACACCTTC
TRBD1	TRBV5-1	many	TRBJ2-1	CASSMRQGTDNEQFF	TGCGCCAGCAGCATGCGACAGGGGACGGACAATGAGCAGTTCTTC
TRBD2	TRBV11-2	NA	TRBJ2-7	CASSHGLAGRGAYEQYF	TGTGCCAGCAGCCACGGACTAGCGGGAAGGGGCGCCTACGAGCAGTACTTC
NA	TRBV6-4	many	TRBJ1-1	CASSPPEGLNTEAFF	TGTGCCAGCAGTCCTCCGGAGGGACTGAACACTGAAGCTTTCTTT
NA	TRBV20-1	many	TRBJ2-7	CSAIGGTNYEQYF	TGCAGTGCTATCGGCGGGACCAACTACGAGCAGTACTTC
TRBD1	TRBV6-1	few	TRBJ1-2	CASSEQGGSGGYTF	TGTGCCAGCAGTGAACAGGGGGGATCGGGGGGCTACACCTTC
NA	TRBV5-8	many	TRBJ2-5	CASSLRGAQETQYF	TGTGCCAGCAGCCTTAGGGGCGCACAAGAGACCCAGTACTTC
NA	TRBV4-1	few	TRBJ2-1	CASSQDNVDEQFF	TGCGCCAGCAGCCAAGATAATGTGGATGAGCAGTTCTTC
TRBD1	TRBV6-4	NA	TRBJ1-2	CASSHRLGTESHGYTF	TGTGCCAGCAGCCATCGACTCGGGACAGAGTCTCACGGCTACACCTTC
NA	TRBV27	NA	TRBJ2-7	CASSPTIPTPTYEQYF	TGTGCCAGCAGTCCTACTATACCCACTCCAACTTACGAGCAGTACTTC
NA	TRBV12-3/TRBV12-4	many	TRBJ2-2	CASSLAVNTGELFF	TGTGCCAGCAGCTTAGCCGTCAACACCGGGGAGCTGTTTTTT
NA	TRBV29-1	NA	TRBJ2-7	CSVDRTAGEQYF	TGCAGCGTTGATAGGACAGCGGGGGAGCAGTACTTC
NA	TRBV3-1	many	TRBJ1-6	CASSQGGRGSPLHF	TGTGCCAGCAGCCAAGGAGGCAGGGGTTCACCCCTCCACTTT
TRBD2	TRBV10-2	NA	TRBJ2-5	CASRTTSGSSETQYF	TGCGCCAGCAGAACGACTAGCGGGAGTTCCGAGACCCAGTACTTC
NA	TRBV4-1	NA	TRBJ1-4	CASSQGQRGEKLFF	TGCGCCAGCAGCCAAGGACAGAGGGGTGAAAAACTGTTTTTT
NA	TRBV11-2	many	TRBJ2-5	CASSLVGRETQYF	TGTGCCAGCAGCTTAGTCGGTCGGGAGACCCAGTACTTC
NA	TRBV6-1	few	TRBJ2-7	CASSEAGFAYEQYF	TGTGCCAGCAGTGAAGCTGGGTTCGCCTACGAGCAGTACTTC
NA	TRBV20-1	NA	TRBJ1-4	CSARARIHSTNEKLFF	TGCAGTGCTAGAGCACGGATCCACTCAACTAATGAAAAACTGTTTTTT
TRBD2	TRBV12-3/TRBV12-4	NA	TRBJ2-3	CASTPSGGGRSGDTQYF	TGTGCCAGCACCCCTTCCGGGGGGGGAAGGTCAGGAGATACGCAGTATTTT
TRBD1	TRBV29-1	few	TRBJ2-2	CSVSTGATGELFF	TGCAGCGTTAGTACAGGGGCCACCGGGGAGCTGTTTTTT
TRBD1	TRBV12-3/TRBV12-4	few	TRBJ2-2	CASSFLQGAGTGELFF	TGTGCCAGCAGTTTCCTACAGGGGGCGGGGACCGGGGAGCTGTTTTTT
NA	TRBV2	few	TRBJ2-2	CAGKGPANTGELFF	TGTGCCGGAAAGGGTCCCGCGAACACCGGGGAGCTGTTTTTT
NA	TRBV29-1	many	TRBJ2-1	CSVGKSSSSYNEQFF	TGCAGCGTAGGTAAAAGCTCGAGCTCCTACAATGAGCAGTTCTTC
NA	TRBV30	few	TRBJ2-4	CAWRGHNIQYF	TGTGCCTGGAGAGGACACAACATTCAGTACTTC
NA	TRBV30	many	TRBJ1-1	CAWSGQVYTEAFF	TGTGCCTGGAGTGGACAGGTTTACACTGAAGCTTTCTTT
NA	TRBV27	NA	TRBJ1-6	CASSFVGSPLHF	TGTGCCAGCAGTTTTGTCGGTTCACCCCTCCACTTT
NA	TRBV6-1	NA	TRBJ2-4	CASSERTTGKNIQYF	TGTGCCAGCAGTGAAAGGACTACAGGAAAAAACATTCAGTACTTC
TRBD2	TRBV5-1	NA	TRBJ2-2	CASSLDLAGGGELFF	TGCGCCAGCAGCTTGGATCTAGCGGGAGGCGGGGAGCTGTTTTTT
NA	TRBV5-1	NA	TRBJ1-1	CASSLAVRGTTEAFF	TGCGCCAGCAGCTTGGCTGTTAGGGGGACCACTGAAGCTTTCTTT
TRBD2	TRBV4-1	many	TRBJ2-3	CASSQEGGGLAGHLSTDTQYF	TGCGCCAGCAGCCAAGAGGGGGGAGGACTAGCGGGACACTTAAGCACAGATACGCAGTATTTT
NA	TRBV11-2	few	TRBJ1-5	CASSLDLLVCRLRQPNQPQHF	TGTGCCAGCAGCTTAGATCTTCTCGTTTGCCGACTGCGACAGCCCAATCAGCCCCAGCATTTT
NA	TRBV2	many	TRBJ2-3	CANRSSTDTQYF	TGTGCCAACAGATCTAGCACAGATACGCAGTATTTT
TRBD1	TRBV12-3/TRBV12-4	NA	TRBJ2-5	CASSLQTGPETQYF	TGTGCCAGCAGTTTACAGACAGGGCCGGAGACCCAGTACTTC
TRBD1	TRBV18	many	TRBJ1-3	CASSPLTTGDGNTIYF	TGTGCCAGCTCACCACTCACGACAGGGGATGGAAACACCATATATTTT
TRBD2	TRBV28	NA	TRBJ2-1	CASCPGTSGRDEQFF	TGTGCCAGCTGTCCCGGGACTAGCGGGAGGGATGAGCAGTTCTTC
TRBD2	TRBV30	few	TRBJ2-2	CACPIPGLAGGTGELFF	TGTGCCTGCCCGATCCCGGGACTAGCGGGGGGAACCGGGGAGCTGTTTTTT
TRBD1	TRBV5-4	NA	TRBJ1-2	CASSPGQWGYGYTF	TGTGCCAGCAGCCCGGGACAGTGGGGGTATGGCTACACCTTC
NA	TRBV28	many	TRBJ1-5	CASSRIGPGANNQPQHF	TGTGCCAGCAGCCGCATCGGGCCGGGAGCGAACAATCAGCCCCAGCATTTT